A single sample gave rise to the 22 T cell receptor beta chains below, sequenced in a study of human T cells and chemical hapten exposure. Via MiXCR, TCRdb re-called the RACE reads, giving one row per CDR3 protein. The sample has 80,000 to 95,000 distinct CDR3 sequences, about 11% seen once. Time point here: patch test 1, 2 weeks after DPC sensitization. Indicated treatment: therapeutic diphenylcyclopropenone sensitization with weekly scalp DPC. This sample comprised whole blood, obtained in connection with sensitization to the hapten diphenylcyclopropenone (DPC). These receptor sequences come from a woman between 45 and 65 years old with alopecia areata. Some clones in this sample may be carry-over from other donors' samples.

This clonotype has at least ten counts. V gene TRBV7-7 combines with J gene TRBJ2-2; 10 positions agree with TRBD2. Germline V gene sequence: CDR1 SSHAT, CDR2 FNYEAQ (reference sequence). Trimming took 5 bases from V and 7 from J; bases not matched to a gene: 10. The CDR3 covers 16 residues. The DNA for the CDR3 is TGTGCCAGCAGCCCCACAGCGGGAGGGCTAAGCGGGGAGCTGTTTTTT. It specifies CASSPTAGGLSGELFF.

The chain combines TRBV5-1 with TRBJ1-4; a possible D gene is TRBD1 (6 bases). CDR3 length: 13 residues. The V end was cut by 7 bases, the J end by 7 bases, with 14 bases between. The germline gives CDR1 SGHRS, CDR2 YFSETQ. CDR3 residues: CASRWTVGEKLFF. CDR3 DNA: TGCGCCAGCCGATGGACAGTGGGTGAAAAACTGTTTTTT.

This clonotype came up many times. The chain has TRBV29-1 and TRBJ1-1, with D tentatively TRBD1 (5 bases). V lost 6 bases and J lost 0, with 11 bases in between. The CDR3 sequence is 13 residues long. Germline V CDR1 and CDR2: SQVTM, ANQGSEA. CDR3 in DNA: TGCAGCGTCGAGTGGGGGATGAACACTGAAGCTTTCTTT. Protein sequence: CSVEWGMNTEAFF. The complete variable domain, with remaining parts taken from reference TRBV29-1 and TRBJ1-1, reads SAVISQKPSRDICQRGTSLTIQCQVDSQVTMMFWYRQQPGQSLTLIATANQGSEATYESGFVIDKFPISRPNLTFSTLTVSNMSPEDSSIYLCSVEWGMNTEAFFGQGTRLTVV.

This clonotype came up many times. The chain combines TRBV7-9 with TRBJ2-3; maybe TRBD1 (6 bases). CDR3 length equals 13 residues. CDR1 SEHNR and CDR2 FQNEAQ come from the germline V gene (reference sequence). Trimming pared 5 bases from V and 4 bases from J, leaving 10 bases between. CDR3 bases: TGTGCCAGCAGCCTGACAGGTCCAGATACGCAGTATTTT. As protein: CASSLTGPDTQYF.

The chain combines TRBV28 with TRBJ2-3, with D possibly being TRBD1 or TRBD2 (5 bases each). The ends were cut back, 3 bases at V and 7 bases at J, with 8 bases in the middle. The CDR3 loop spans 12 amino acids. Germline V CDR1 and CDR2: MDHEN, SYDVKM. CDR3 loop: CASSLGVNTQYF. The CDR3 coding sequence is TGTGCCAGCAGTTTGGGGGTAAATACGCAGTATTTT.

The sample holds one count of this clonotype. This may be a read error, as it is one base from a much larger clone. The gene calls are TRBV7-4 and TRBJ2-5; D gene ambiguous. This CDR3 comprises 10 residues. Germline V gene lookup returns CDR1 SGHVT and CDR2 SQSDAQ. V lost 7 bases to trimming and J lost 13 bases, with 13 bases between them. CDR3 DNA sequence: TGTGCCAGCATCTGGTCCGCCCTGTACTTC. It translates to CASIWSALYF.

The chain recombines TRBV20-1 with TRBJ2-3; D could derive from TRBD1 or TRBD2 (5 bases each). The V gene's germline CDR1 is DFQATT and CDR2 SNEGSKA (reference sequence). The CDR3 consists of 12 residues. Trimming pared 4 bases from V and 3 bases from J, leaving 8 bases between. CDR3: CSAIWGTDTQYF. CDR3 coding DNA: TGCAGTGCTATTTGGGGGACAGATACGCAGTATTTT.

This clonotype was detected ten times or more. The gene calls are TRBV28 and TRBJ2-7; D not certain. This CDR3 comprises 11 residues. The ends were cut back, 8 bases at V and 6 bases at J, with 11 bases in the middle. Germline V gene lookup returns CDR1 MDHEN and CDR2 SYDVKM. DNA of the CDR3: TGTGCCAGCTCTACACGACGCGAGCAGTACTTC. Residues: CASSTRREQYF.

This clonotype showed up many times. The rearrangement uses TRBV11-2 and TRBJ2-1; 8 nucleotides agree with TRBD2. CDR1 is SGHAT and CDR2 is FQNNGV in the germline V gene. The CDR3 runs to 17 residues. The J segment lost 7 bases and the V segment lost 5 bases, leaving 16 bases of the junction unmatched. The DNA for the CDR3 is TGTGCCAGCAGCCCGGGAAGGGCTAGCGGGTATGATAATGAGCAGTTCTTC. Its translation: CASSPGRASGYDNEQFF.

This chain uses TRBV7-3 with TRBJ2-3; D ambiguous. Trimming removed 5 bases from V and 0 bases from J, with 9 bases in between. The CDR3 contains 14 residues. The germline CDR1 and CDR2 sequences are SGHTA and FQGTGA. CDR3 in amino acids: CASSRGPSTDTQYF. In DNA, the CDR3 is TGTGCCAGCAGCCGCGGACCCAGCACAGATACGCAGTATTTT.

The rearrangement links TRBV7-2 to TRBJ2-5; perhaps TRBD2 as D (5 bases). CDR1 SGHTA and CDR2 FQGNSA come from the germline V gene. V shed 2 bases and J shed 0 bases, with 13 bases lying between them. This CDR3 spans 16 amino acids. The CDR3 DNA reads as TGTGCCAGCAGCTTATTGCCAGCGGAGTACCAAGAGACCCAGTACTTC. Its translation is CASSLLPAEYQETQYF.

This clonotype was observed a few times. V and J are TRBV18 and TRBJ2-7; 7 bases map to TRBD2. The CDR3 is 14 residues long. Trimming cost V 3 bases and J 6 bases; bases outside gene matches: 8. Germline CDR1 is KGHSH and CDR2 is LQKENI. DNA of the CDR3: TGTGCCAGCTCACCGGGGACTATAGGCGGCGAGCAGTACTTC. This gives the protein CASSPGTIGGEQYF.

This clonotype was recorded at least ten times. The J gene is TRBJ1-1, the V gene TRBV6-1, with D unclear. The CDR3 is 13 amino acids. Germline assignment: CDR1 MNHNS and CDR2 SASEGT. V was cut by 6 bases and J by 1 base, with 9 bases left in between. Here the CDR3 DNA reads TGTGCCAGCAGGGCCGCGGAGAACACTGAAGCTTTCTTT. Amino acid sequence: CASRAAENTEAFF.

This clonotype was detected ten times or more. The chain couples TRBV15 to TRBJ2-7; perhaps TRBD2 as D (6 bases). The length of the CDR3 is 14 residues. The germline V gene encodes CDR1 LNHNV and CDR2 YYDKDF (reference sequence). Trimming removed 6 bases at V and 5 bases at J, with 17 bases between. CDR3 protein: CATRSPGRSHEQYF. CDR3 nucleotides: TGTGCCACCAGGTCTCCCGGGAGAAGCCACGAGCAGTACTTC.

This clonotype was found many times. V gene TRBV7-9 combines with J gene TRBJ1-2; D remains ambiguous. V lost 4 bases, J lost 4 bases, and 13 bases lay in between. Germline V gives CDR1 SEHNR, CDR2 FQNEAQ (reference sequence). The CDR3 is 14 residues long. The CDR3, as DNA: TGTGCCAGCAGCTCTTCGGCCGGAAGCTATGGCTACACCTTC. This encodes CASSSSAGSYGYTF. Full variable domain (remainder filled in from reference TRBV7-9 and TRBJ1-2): DTGVSQNPRHKITKRGQNVTFRCDPISEHNRLYWYRQTLGQGPEFLTYFQNEAQLEKSRLLSDRFSAERPKGSFSTLEIQRTEQGDSAMYLCASSSSAGSYGYTFGSGTRLTVV.

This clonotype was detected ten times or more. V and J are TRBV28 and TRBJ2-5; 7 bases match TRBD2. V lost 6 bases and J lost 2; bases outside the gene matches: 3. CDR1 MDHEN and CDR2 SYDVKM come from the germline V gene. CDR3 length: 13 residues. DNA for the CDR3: TGTGCCAGCAGGGGGAGGGGACAAGAGACCCAGTACTTC. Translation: CASRGRGQETQYF.

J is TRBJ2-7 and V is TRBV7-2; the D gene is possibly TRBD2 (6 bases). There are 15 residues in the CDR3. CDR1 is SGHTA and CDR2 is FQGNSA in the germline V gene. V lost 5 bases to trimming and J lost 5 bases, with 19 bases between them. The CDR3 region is CASSRYWDSANEQYF. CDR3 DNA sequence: TGTGCCAGCAGCCGCTACTGGGACTCCGCAAACGAGCAGTACTTC.

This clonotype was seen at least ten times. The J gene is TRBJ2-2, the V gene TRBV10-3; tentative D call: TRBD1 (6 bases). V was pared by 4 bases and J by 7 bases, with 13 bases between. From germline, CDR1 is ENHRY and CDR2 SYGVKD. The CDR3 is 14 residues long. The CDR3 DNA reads TGTGCCATCAGTGGCGGACAGATTAACGGGGAGCTGTTTTTT. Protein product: CAISGGQINGELFF.

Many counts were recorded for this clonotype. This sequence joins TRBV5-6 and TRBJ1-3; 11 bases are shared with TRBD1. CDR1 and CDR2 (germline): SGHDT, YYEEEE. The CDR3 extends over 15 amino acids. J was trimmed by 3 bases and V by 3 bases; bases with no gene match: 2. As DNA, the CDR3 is TGTGCCAGCAGCTGGGGACAGGGGGTTGGAAACACCATATATTTT. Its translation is CASSWGQGVGNTIYF.

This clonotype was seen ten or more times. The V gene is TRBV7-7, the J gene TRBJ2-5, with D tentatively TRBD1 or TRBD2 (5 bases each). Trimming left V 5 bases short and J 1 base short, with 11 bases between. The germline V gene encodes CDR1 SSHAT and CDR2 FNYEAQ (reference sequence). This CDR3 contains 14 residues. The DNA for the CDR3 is TGTGCCAGCAGCCCTAAGGGACCCCAAGAGACCCAGTACTTC. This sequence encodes CASSPKGPQETQYF.

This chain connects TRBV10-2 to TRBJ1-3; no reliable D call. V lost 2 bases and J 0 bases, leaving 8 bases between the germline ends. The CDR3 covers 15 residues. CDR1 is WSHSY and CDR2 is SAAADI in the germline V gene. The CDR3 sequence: CASSEIQSSGNTIYF. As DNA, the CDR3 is TGCGCCAGCAGTGAGATCCAGAGCTCTGGAAACACCATATATTTT.

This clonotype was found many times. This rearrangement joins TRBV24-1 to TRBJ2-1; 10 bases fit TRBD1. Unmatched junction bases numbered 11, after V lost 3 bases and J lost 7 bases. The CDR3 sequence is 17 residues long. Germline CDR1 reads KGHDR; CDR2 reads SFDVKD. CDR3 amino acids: CATSDHIMKDRGNEQFF. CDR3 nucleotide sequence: TGTGCCACCAGTGATCATATAATGAAGGACAGGGGGAATGAGCAGTTCTTC.